The present TCR beta chain was sequenced within a study of vaccination and CD4 T cells after COVID-19. Study at large: The cells were exposed to overlapping spike peptides originating from SARS-CoV-2, HCoV-NL63, HCoV-OC43 and HCoV-229E for stimulation. Overall study results and limits: In convalescent patients, 304 of 307 vaccine-specific clones were mono-reactive for SARS-CoV-2 spike.

The treatment is: approximately 9-day PBMC culture with coronavirus spike peptide pools or control peptides (ViraFEST assay). When approximately ten days of culture had elapsed, CD4+ T cells were isolated by negative selection. This clonotype was seen more than once but under ten times. Its specificity is unknown. Sequenced with the Oncomine TCR Beta short-read assay was DNA taken from cultured CD4+ T cells. TCRdb called the PCR reads again in MiXCR, with one record for every CDR3 protein. The data show some 20,000 distinct CDR3 sequences, with under 30% seen just once and roughly a tenth held by the top ten. CDR1 and CDR2 from the germline V gene are SNHLY and FYNNEI. V shed 4 bases and J 5 bases; nucleotides not matched to a gene: 9. The CDR3 is 16 residues long.

The chain carries TRBV2 and TRBJ2-5; TRBD2 agrees at 11 bases. This clonotype was obtained from a human donor with COVID-19. Source material: cultured CD4+ T cells from blood. For the CDR3, the DNA is TGTGCCAGCAGTGCTAGGCTAGCGGGGGGTTACGAGACCCAGTACTTC. Its protein is CASSARLAGGYETQYF.